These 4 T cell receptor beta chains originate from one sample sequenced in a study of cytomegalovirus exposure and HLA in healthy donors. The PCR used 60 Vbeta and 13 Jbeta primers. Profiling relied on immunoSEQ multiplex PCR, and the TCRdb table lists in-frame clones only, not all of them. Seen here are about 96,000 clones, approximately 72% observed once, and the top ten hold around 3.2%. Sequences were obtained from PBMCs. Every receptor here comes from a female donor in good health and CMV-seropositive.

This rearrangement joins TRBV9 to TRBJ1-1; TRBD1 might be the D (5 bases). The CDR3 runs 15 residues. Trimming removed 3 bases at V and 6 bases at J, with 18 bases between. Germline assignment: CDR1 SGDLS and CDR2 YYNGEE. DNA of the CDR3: TGTGCCAGCAGCGAGGCAGGGTCCGCACGCTCTGAAGCTTTCTTT. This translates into CASSEAGSARSEAFF.

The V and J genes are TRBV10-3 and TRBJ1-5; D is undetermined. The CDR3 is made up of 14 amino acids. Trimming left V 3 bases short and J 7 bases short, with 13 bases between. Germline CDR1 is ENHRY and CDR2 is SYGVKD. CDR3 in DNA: TGTGCCATCAGTGATGCGGGGTATCACCAGCCCCAGCATTTT. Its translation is CAISDAGYHQPQHF.

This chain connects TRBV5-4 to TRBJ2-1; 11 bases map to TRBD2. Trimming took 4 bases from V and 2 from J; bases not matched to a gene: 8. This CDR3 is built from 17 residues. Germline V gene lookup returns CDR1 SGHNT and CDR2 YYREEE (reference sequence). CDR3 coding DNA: TGTGCCAGCAGCAACCCGGGACTAGCGGCCACCTACAATGAGCAGTTCTTC. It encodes CASSNPGLAATYNEQFF.

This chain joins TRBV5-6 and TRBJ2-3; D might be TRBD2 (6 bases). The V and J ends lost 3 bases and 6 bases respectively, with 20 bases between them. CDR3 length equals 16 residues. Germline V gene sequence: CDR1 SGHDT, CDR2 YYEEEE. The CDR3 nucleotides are TGTGCCAGCAGCTGGAGAGGGACTCCCGGAGGGGATACGCAGTATTTT. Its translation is CASSWRGTPGGDTQYF.